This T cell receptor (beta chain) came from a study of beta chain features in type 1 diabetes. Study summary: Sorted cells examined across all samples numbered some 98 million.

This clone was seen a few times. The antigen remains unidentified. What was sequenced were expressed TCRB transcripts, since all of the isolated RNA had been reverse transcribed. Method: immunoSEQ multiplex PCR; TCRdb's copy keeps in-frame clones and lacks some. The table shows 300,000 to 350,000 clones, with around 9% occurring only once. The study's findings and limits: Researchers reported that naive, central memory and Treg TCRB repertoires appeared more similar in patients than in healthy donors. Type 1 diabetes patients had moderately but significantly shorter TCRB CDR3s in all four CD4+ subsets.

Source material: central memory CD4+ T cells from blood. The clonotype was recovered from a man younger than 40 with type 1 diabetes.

CDR3 in amino acids: CASSFYNTEAFF. The CDR3 region has the DNA TGTGCCAGCAGCTTTTACAACACTGAAGCTTTCTTT. The V call is TRBV7-2, the J call TRBJ1-1; D unresolved. V shed 3 bases and J shed 2 bases, with 4 bases lying between them. Germline loops: CDR1 SGHTA, CDR2 FQGNSA. The CDR3 spans 12 residues.